A single sample is the source of the 18 T cell receptor beta chains below, sequenced in a study of T cell changes during pregnancy in multiple sclerosis. Measured with immunoSEQ multiplex PCR; TCRdb has only the in-frame clones, and not every one. This sample has tens of thousands of clones; around 90% occur once, and the top ten carry roughly 0.87%. The material sequenced was CD4+ T cells from peripheral blood mononuclear cells, taken after pregnancy. The receptor set was obtained from a female donor with multiple sclerosis, enrolled in a pregnancy study.

The V call is TRBV28, the J call TRBJ2-1; D unclear. The CDR3 runs to 12 residues. Germline V gene data show CDR1 as MDHEN and CDR2 as SYDVKM. Trimming took 3 bases from V and 8 from J, leaving 8 bases between them. The CDR3 is CASSFLADEQFF. The CDR3 coding sequence is TGTGCCAGCAGTTTCCTGGCCGATGAGCAGTTCTTC.

The V and J genes are TRBV5-1 and TRBJ2-7; no clear D gene. CDR1 and CDR2 from the germline V gene are SGHRS and YFSETQ. V was pared by 0 bases and J by 0 bases, with 13 bases between. CDR3 length equals 16 residues. The CDR3 reads CASSLVPTPSSYEQYF. The CDR3 nucleotides read TGCGCCAGCAGCTTGGTCCCGACTCCGAGCTCCTACGAGCAGTACTTC. Variable domain in full (rest from reference TRBV5-1 and TRBJ2-7): KAGVTQTPRYLIKTRGQQVTLSCSPISGHRSVSWYQQTPGQGLQFLFEYFSETQRNKGNFPGRFSGRQFSNSRSEMNVSTLELGDSALYLCASSLVPTPSSYEQYFGPGTRLTVT.

The chain couples TRBV15 to TRBJ2-1; no clear D. Germline-derived CDR1 and CDR2 are LNHNV and YYDKDF (reference sequence). Trimming left V 0 bases short and J 0 bases short, with 6 bases between. The CDR3 has 15 residues. CDR3 bases: TGTGCCACCAGCAGAGATTCTAGCTCCTACAATGAGCAGTTCTTC. It specifies CATSRDSSSYNEQFF. Looking up the rest from reference TRBV15 and TRBJ2-1 gives the full variable domain: DAMVIQNPRYQVTQFGKPVTLSCSQTLNHNVMYWYQQKSSQAPKLLFHYYDKDFNNEADTPDNFQSRRPNTSFCFLDIRSPGLGDTAMYLCATSRDSSSYNEQFFGPGTRLTVL.

The chain employs TRBV19 and TRBJ1-5; D is uncertain. The V gene lost 1 base and the J gene lost 2 bases, with 9 bases spanning the gap. Germline V gene lookup returns CDR1 LNHDA and CDR2 SQIVND (reference sequence). There are 15 residues in the CDR3. CDR3 region: CASSIVERGNQPQHF. The CDR3 DNA reads TGTGCCAGTAGTATAGTTGAGCGGGGCAATCAGCCCCAGCATTTT.

The rearrangement uses TRBV19 and TRBJ2-5, with 7 bases fitting TRBD1. CDR3 length equals 15 residues. Germline-derived CDR1 and CDR2 are LNHDA and SQIVND (reference sequence). With 6 bases clipped from V and 0 bases from J, the junction kept 7 bases outside the gene matches. CDR3 DNA sequence: TGTGCCAGTAGCCCGGACAGGACGTACCAAGAGACCCAGTACTTC. Translation gives CASSPDRTYQETQYF.

The chain joins TRBV29-1 to TRBJ1-4; D gene uncertain. The CDR3 sequence is 13 residues long. Germline V lookup: CDR1 SQVTM, CDR2 ANQGSEA. V was trimmed by 5 bases and J by 6 bases, leaving 13 bases between them. In DNA form, the CDR3 reads TGCAGCGTTTTTGGTGGAGGCGATGAAAAACTGTTTTTT. This encodes CSVFGGGDEKLFF.

The rearrangement links TRBV5-4 to TRBJ1-4, with D tentatively TRBD1 (6 bases). V was trimmed by 2 bases and J by 7 bases, leaving 15 bases between them. Germline V gene lookup returns CDR1 SGHNT and CDR2 YYREEE (reference sequence). The CDR3 extends over 15 amino acids. The CDR3 reads CASSLGGALSEKLFF. CDR3 coding DNA: TGTGCCAGCAGCTTAGGGGGGGCTCTAAGTGAAAAACTGTTTTTT.

J is TRBJ1-6 and V is TRBV18; D may be TRBD1 (5 bases). Germline lookup yields CDR1 KGHSH and CDR2 LQKENI. This CDR3 region has 16 residues. V gave up 2 bases and J gave up 5 bases, with 13 bases separating them. Here the CDR3 reads CASSPVFGHNNSPLHF. DNA for the CDR3: TGTGCCAGCTCACCAGTTTTTGGACATAATAATTCACCCCTCCACTTT. The full variable domain, its missing parts supplied by reference TRBV18 and TRBJ1-6, is NAGVMQNPRHLVRRRGQEARLRCSPMKGHSHVYWYRQLPEEGLKFMVYLQKENIIDESGMPKERFSAEFPKEGPSILRIQQVVRGDSAAYFCASSPVFGHNNSPLHFGNGTRLTVT.

The chain couples TRBV2 to TRBJ2-1, with 8 bases lining up with TRBD2. V shed 1 base and J 4 bases; nucleotides not matched to a gene: 9. CDR1 is SNHLY, CDR2 FYNNEI, per germline. CDR3 length: 17 amino acids. CDR3 coding DNA: TGTGCCAGCAGTGAAGTGATTAGCGGGGACTTTTACAATGAGCAGTTCTTC. Amino acids: CASSEVISGDFYNEQFF.

The rearrangement uses TRBV9 and TRBJ2-6; possibly TRBD2 for D (5 bases). Trimming removed 0 bases from V and 0 bases from J, with 10 bases in between. The CDR3 extends over 17 amino acids. CDR1 is SGDLS, CDR2 YYNGEE, per germline. CDR3 sequence reads: CASSVDIGVSGANVLTF. Written as DNA, the CDR3 is TGTGCCAGCAGCGTAGACATCGGGGTCTCTGGGGCCAACGTCCTGACTTTC.

This chain uses TRBV11-2 with TRBJ2-3; D is perhaps TRBD1 (6 bases). V was trimmed by 3 bases and J by 4 bases, leaving 11 bases between them. The V gene's germline CDR1 is SGHAT and CDR2 FQNNGV. This CDR3 has 14 amino acids. DNA for the CDR3: TGTGCCAGCAGCTTGGCAGGGGCTTCAGATACGCAGTATTTT. The encoded protein is CASSLAGASDTQYF.

The rearrangement joins TRBV5-5 to TRBJ2-5; 7 bases align to TRBD1. Trimming at V came to 0 bases and at J to 7 bases, leaving 12 bases not matched to a gene. The CDR3 runs to 16 residues. Per germline, CDR1 SGHKS and CDR2 YYEKEE (reference sequence). The CDR3 spells CASSLGQGPVGGTQYF. The CDR3 coding sequence is TGTGCCAGCAGCTTGGGACAGGGTCCCGTCGGAGGGACCCAGTACTTC.

The rearrangement joins TRBV7-3 to TRBJ2-5; 7 bases map to TRBD2. The CDR3 length is 18 residues. Germline loops: CDR1 SGHTA, CDR2 FQGTGA. V shed 7 bases and J 2 bases; nucleotides not matched to a gene: 19. This chain's CDR3 is CASTITWGGGGWQETQYF. The CDR3 DNA reads as TGTGCCAGCACCATTACCTGGGGGGGAGGAGGGTGGCAAGAGACCCAGTACTTC.

V and J are TRBV2 and TRBJ1-2, with unresolved D. This CDR3 is 13 amino acids long. The V end lost 5 bases, the J end lost 2 bases, and 9 bases lay between the germline ends. The germline CDR1 and CDR2 sequences are SNHLY and FYNNEI. The chain's CDR3 is CASSLFLNYGYTF. The CDR3 DNA follows: TGTGCCAGCAGTCTCTTTTTAAACTATGGCTACACCTTC.

V is TRBV7-3 and J is TRBJ1-1, with D unclear. CDR1 is SGHTA and CDR2 is FQGTGA in the germline V gene. The germline V and J ends were trimmed by 1 base and 1 base, with 4 bases remaining between them. This CDR3 has 13 residues. The CDR3 region has the DNA TGTGCCAGCAGCTTAAACTGGAACACTGAAGCTTTCTTT. This translates into CASSLNWNTEAFF. The full variable domain, with the rest looked up from reference TRBV7-3 and TRBJ1-1, is GAGVSQTPSNKVTEKGKYVELRCDPISGHTALYWYRQSLGQGPEFLIYFQGTGAADDSGLPNDRFFAVRPEGSVSTLKIQRTERGDSAVYLCASSLNWNTEAFFGQGTRLTVV.

V usage is TRBV27 and J usage is TRBJ2-5; 7 bases are a match to TRBD2. The J segment lost 5 bases and the V segment lost 2 bases, leaving 8 bases of the junction unmatched. Per the germline V gene, CDR1 is MNHEY and CDR2 is SMNVEV (reference sequence). The CDR3 is 15 amino acids. CDR3 sequence reads: CASSLTETSWETQYF. CDR3 in DNA: TGTGCCAGCAGTTTAACCGAGACTAGCTGGGAGACCCAGTACTTC.

The V gene is TRBV5-1, the J gene TRBJ2-3; D might be TRBD2 (6 bases). From germline, CDR1 is SGHRS and CDR2 YFSETQ. CDR3 length: 14 amino acids. Trimming stripped 2 bases from V and 8 bases from J, with 15 bases between. Here the CDR3 reads CASSFWTGEGTQYF. CDR3 sequence (DNA): TGCGCCAGCAGCTTTTGGACGGGAGAGGGTACGCAGTATTTT.

This clone was recorded only once. Here the CDR3 reads CASSPLLTGGTEAFF. DNA for the CDR3: TGTGCCAGCAGCCCTCTTCTAACAGGGGGCACTGAAGCTTTCTTT. This chain links TRBV14 with TRBJ1-1, with TRBD1 identical over 8 bases. This CDR3 is 15 amino acids long. Germline V CDR1 and CDR2: SGHDN, FVKESK. After removal of 4 bases from V and 4 bases from J, the junction contained 8 bases not matched to a gene.